This entry features one T cell receptor (beta chain) sequence. Its specificity is unknown. The data derive from a study of a mutant IDH1 vaccine in newly diagnosed glioma. Study context: Initiation of the vaccine course occurred 4-6 weeks after radiotherapy alone, or alongside temozolomide cycles.

Some clones are missing from TCRdb's copy, which holds only in-frame ones; the method was immunoSEQ multiplex PCR. The repertoire includes 55,000 to 65,000 clones, 84% of them detected once, and 3.6% sits in the top ten. General study points: Pseudoprogression seemed unrelated to changes in top peripheral T cell clonotypes.

Germline V gene sequence: CDR1 SGHVS, CDR2 FQNEAQ. CDR3 length: 16 amino acids. V shed 4 bases and J 2 bases; nucleotides not matched to a gene: 8. Time point reported: week 11, during vaccination. One vaccine dose held 300 ug of mutant IDH1 20-mer peptide and came with topical imiquimod. The sample was PBMCs, taken from a glioma patient whose treatment included an IDH1 peptide vaccine. The sequence was obtained from a man aged 25 to 40 with glioma. V gene TRBV7-8 combines with J gene TRBJ2-1, with 7 positions matching TRBD2. The CDR3 reads CASSSSSGIPYNEQFF. CDR3 bases: TGTGCCAGCAGCTCCTCTAGCGGAATACCCTACAATGAGCAGTTCTTC.